What follows are 18 T cell receptor beta chains derived from one specimen sequenced in a study of vaccination effects on CD4 cells after COVID-19. TCRdb's table, derived via immunoSEQ multiplex PCR, lists solely in-frame clones and lacks some. There are around 66,000 clones in the sample; about 74% occur only once, and roughly 2% lies in the top ten. Their antigens remain unidentified. With about ten days of culture completed, CD4+ T cells were isolated. As their vaccination, participants received two doses of either BNT162b2 or mRNA-1273. The sample was CD4+ T cells from PBMCs cultured without peptide, taken after COVID-19 vaccination. The receptors originated from a human donor who received a COVID-19 vaccine.

The V call is TRBV6-2 or TRBV6-3, the J call TRBJ1-2; 9 bases align to TRBD1. With V trimmed by 0 bases and J by 4 bases, 6 bases remained unmatched. The CDR3 is made up of 16 amino acids. Germline CDR1 and CDR2: MNHEY and SVGEGT. CDR3 DNA sequence: TGTGCCAGCAGTTACTCGAACAGGGGGCTTGGCTATGGCTACACCTTC. It yields the protein CASSYSNRGLGYGYTF.

The chain is built from TRBV19 and TRBJ2-3, with D perhaps matching TRBD2 (5 bases). CDR3 length: 14 residues. Germline V gene lookup returns CDR1 LNHDA and CDR2 SQIVND (reference sequence). V was pared by 2 bases and J by 2 bases, with 8 bases between. The CDR3 reads CASSIRGYTDTQYF. The CDR3 DNA reads TGTGCCAGTAGTATAAGAGGGTACACAGATACGCAGTATTTT.

The chain links TRBV5-4 to TRBJ1-3; 11 nucleotides match TRBD1. V lost 2 bases, J lost 0 bases, and 4 bases stayed unmatched. This CDR3 is 17 amino acids long. Germline loops: CDR1 SGHNT, CDR2 YYREEE (reference sequence). For the CDR3, the DNA is TGTGCCAGCAGCTTTCGGACAGGGGGCTCCTCTGGAAACACCATATATTTT. Residues: CASSFRTGGSSGNTIYF.

The genes are TRBV5-4 and TRBJ2-4; 9 bases fit TRBD1. Germline V gives CDR1 SGHNT, CDR2 YYREEE (reference sequence). CDR3 length equals 15 residues. V lost 0 bases and J lost 4; bases outside the gene matches: 2. CDR3 DNA: TGTGCCAGCAGCTTGGATGGGACAGGGAAAAACATTCAGTACTTC. Its protein is CASSLDGTGKNIQYF.

This rearrangement joins TRBV18 to TRBJ1-6; TRBD1 matches at 8 bases. CDR3 size: 15 residues. Looked up from germline, CDR1 is KGHSH and CDR2 is LQKENI. Trimming at V came to 3 bases and at J to 10 bases, leaving 8 bases not matched to a gene. CDR3 loop: CASSPSGTGNSPLHF. CDR3 in DNA: TGTGCCAGCTCACCTTCCGGGACAGGCAACTCACCCCTCCACTTT.

The chain combines TRBV27 with TRBJ2-7; 8 bases are a match to TRBD1. The CDR3 length is 14 residues. CDR1 and CDR2 (germline): MNHEY, SMNVEV (reference sequence). V lost 8 bases and J lost 4; bases outside the gene matches: 10. The CDR3 sequence: CASYDRGWQYEQYV. The CDR3 region has the DNA TGTGCCAGCTATGACAGGGGTTGGCAGTACGAGCAGTACGTC.

This clone was seen a handful of times. The CDR3 is CASSAVDPQTGELFF. The CDR3 coding sequence is TGTGCCAGCAGCGCGGTGGACCCCCAGACCGGGGAGCTGTTTTTT. This chain connects TRBV7-9 to TRBJ2-2; D not resolved. The CDR3 contains 15 residues. Germline-derived CDR1 and CDR2 are SEHNR and FQNEAQ (reference sequence). Trimming shortened V by 5 bases and J by 5 bases, and 15 bases separated the two germline ends.

The V call is TRBV3-1 (or the pseudogene TRBV3-2), the J call TRBJ2-1, with TRBD2 matching 11 bases. This CDR3 has 15 residues. Germline CDR1 LGHDT, CDR2 YNNKEL (reference sequence). V was pared by 2 bases and J by 7 bases, with 4 bases of the junction left unmatched. The CDR3 region has the DNA TGTGCCAGCAGCCAATGGTCTAGCGGGAGGAATGAGCAGTTCTTC. It encodes CASSQWSSGRNEQFF.

This chain connects TRBV3-1 (or the pseudogene TRBV3-2) to TRBJ1-6, with 7 bases aligning to TRBD1. Germline assignment: CDR1 LGHDT and CDR2 YNNKEL (reference sequence). V shed 4 bases and J 13 bases; nucleotides not matched to a gene: 7. The CDR3 sequence is 13 residues long. CDR3 sequence reads: CASSRDSSSPLHF. The CDR3 DNA is TGTGCCAGCAGCCGGGACAGTAGCTCGCCCCTCCACTTT.

This chain's CDR3 is CASSHRAGYTF. In nucleotides, the CDR3 is TGTGCCAGCAGCCACAGGGCTGGCTACACCTTC. J is TRBJ1-2 and V is TRBV3-1 (or the pseudogene TRBV3-2); possible D gene TRBD1, 5 bases. V was clipped by 3 bases and J by 7 bases, with 6 bases between them. The CDR3 has 11 amino acids. CDR1 is LGHDT, CDR2 YNNKEL, per germline (reference sequence).

The chain links TRBV9 to TRBJ1-4; tentative D call: TRBD1 (6 bases). CDR1 SGDLS and CDR2 YYNGEE come from the germline V gene. V was pared by 4 bases and J by 3 bases, with 22 bases between. This CDR3 spans 18 amino acids. CDR3 amino acids: CASSSTTGAWTANEKLFF. CDR3 in DNA: TGTGCCAGCAGCTCAACCACGGGGGCATGGACAGCTAATGAAAAACTGTTTTTT.

The chain recombines TRBV5-1 with TRBJ1-1; D not certain. CDR3 length: 15 amino acids. Looked up from germline, CDR1 is SGHRS and CDR2 is YFSETQ. The V and J ends lost 0 bases and 5 bases respectively, with 14 bases between them. The CDR3: CASSLAGGFRTEAFF. The CDR3 coding sequence is TGCGCCAGCAGCTTGGCCGGCGGATTTCGAACTGAAGCTTTCTTT.

As to this clone: The same CDR3 is also encoded by other DNA sequences in this sample. The V and J genes are TRBV7-2 and TRBJ2-3; perhaps TRBD2 as D (7 bases). V lost 0 bases and J lost 2, with 12 bases in between. Germline CDR1 reads SGHTA; CDR2 reads FQGNSA. The CDR3 sequence is 16 residues long. DNA of the CDR3: TGTGCCAGCAGCTTAGCCGGGGGGCCTTCCACAGATACGCAGTATTTT. Translating it yields CASSLAGGPSTDTQYF.

The rearrangement uses TRBV18 and TRBJ1-4, with D unclear. CDR1 is KGHSH and CDR2 is LQKENI in the germline V gene. The CDR3 runs to 14 residues. The V end lost 2 bases, the J end lost 5 bases, and 9 bases lay between the germline ends. This CDR3 reads CASSPNKQNEKLFF. CDR3 DNA: TGTGCCAGCTCACCAAATAAGCAAAATGAAAAACTGTTTTTT.

This clone was seen just once. The chain recombines TRBV2 with TRBJ2-3, with D possibly called TRBD1 or TRBD2 (5 bases each). CDR3 length: 14 residues. V lost 1 base and J 4 bases, leaving 9 bases between the germline ends. In germline, CDR1 is SNHLY, CDR2 FYNNEI. The CDR3 protein is CASSEVGTADTQYF. The CDR3 DNA reads as TGTGCCAGCAGTGAAGTGGGGACCGCAGATACGCAGTATTTT.

The V gene is TRBV11-3, the J gene TRBJ2-1; D unclear. Germline CDR1 is SGHNT and CDR2 is YENEEA. V lost 9 bases, J lost 1 base, and 16 bases lay in between. CDR3 size: 15 residues. Here the CDR3 reads CASKKAALSYNEQFF. CDR3 DNA: TGTGCCAGTAAAAAGGCGGCTCTTTCCTACAATGAGCAGTTCTTC.

This chain links TRBV7-3 with TRBJ2-3; 14 bases fit TRBD2. The junction had 7 bases not matched to a gene; V was cut back by 5 bases and J by 0 bases. The CDR3 runs 18 residues. Per germline, CDR1 SGHTA and CDR2 FQGTGA. The CDR3 bases are TGTGCCAGCAGCCCCTGGACTAGCGGGGGGTCTAGCACAGATACGCAGTATTTT. This codes for CASSPWTSGGSSTDTQYF.

V and J are TRBV5-6 and TRBJ2-1, with D possibly matching TRBD1 (5 bases). The CDR3 is made up of 14 amino acids. Germline lookup yields CDR1 SGHDT and CDR2 YYEEEE. With 4 bases removed from V and 5 bases from J, the gap between germline ends came to 13 bases. The CDR3: CASSNKGQDNEQFF. Here the CDR3 DNA reads TGTGCCAGCAGCAACAAGGGGCAGGACAATGAGCAGTTCTTC.